What follows are 5 T cell receptor beta chains derived from one specimen sequenced in a study of human T cells and chemical hapten exposure. Time point in this sample: healthy volunteer bleed at 6 weeks. RNA extraction used unfractionated whole blood as the source of total RNA. TCRdb re-derived calls from the RACE reads in MiXCR, one entry per CDR3 protein. The profile shows under 45,000 distinct CDR3 sequences, roughly 5.5% of them singletons. Input material: whole blood. All receptors come from a human donor in good health. Some clones in this sample may be carry-over from other donors' samples.

This clonotype was detected many times. The gene calls are TRBV28 and TRBJ2-7; D may match TRBD1 or TRBD2 (6 bases each). V was trimmed by 5 bases and J by 5 bases, leaving 19 bases between them. This CDR3 is built from 15 residues. CDR1 and CDR2 (germline): MDHEN, SYDVKM. The chain's CDR3 is CASSPHGGLVDEQYF. Here the CDR3 DNA reads TGTGCCAGCAGTCCTCATGGGGGGCTTGTTGACGAGCAGTACTTC.

This clonotype was counted only a few times. The chain employs TRBV28 and TRBJ2-5; D not resolved. Germline-derived CDR1 and CDR2 are MDHEN and SYDVKM. Trimming shortened V by 1 base and J by 5 bases, and 11 bases separated the two germline ends. The CDR3 is made up of 14 amino acids. The CDR3 coding sequence is TGTGCCAGCAGTTTATCCCCCTCTGAGGAGACCCAGTACTTC. Its protein product is CASSLSPSEETQYF. Full variable domain (rest looked up from reference TRBV28 and TRBJ2-5): DVKVTQSSRYLVKRTGEKVFLECVQDMDHENMFWYRQDPGLGLRLIYFSYDVKMKEKGDIPEGYSVSREKKERFSLILESASTNQTSMYLCASSLSPSEETQYFGPGTRLLVL.

This clonotype was counted between two and nine times. The gene calls are TRBV7-9 and TRBJ2-3; TRBD2 matches 11 bases. The CDR3 runs to 15 residues. CDR1 SEHNR and CDR2 FQNEAQ come from the germline V gene (reference sequence). The V gene end was trimmed by 5 bases and the J gene end by 6 bases; junction bases not matched to a gene: 7. As DNA, the CDR3 is TGTGCCAGCAGCCCGATAGCGGGAGGGGTGGATACGCAGTATTTT. This codes for CASSPIAGGVDTQYF.

A few counts support this clonotype. The chain is built from TRBV28 and TRBJ2-7; D not resolved. The length of the CDR3 is 13 residues. Trimming took off 2 bases at V and 3 bases at J, with 8 bases between the two ends. Looked up from germline, CDR1 is MDHEN and CDR2 is SYDVKM. In DNA form, the CDR3 reads TGTGCCAGCAGTTTAATGGCAGACTACGAGCAGTACTTC. Its translation is CASSLMADYEQYF. The full variable domain, in which reference TRBV28 and TRBJ2-7 provide the parts outside the CDR3, is DVKVTQSSRYLVKRTGEKVFLECVQDMDHENMFWYRQDPGLGLRLIYFSYDVKMKEKGDIPEGYSVSREKKERFSLILESASTNQTSMYLCASSLMADYEQYFGPGTRLTVT.

Ten or more counts support this clonotype. V gene TRBV3-1 combines with J gene TRBJ1-1, with 9 positions matching TRBD1. V shed 4 bases, J shed 4 bases, and the junction held 10 bases outside the gene matches. The germline V gene has CDR1 LGHDT and CDR2 YNNKEL (reference sequence). The CDR3 spans 16 residues. The DNA of the CDR3 is TGTGCCAGCAGCCGAGGCACAGGGGGCGCAGTCACTGAAGCTTTCTTT. Its protein is CASSRGTGGAVTEAFF.